Below, one T cell receptor beta chain is given with its context. The antigen is not known. The sample originates from a study of shared clonotypes between healthy human individuals. Study details: Each donor's CD8 memory used one plate, CD8 naive two, each CD4 subset three.

On sorted subsets, replicate PCRs used approximately 200 ng DNA, or around 30,000 T cell genomes. Clones were sequenced by immunoSEQ multiplex PCR, and TCRdb holds only the in-frame ones, with some missing. This sample has millions of clones, with around 93% found just once. With V trimmed by 4 bases and J by 4 bases, 7 bases remained unmatched. In germline, CDR1 is LGHNA, CDR2 YSLEER. There are 15 residues in the CDR3. Only CD45RO-negative cells positively selected for CCR7 counted as naive CD8 cells, so terminally differentiated effector memory CD45RA+ cells were excluded. Adult donors, all healthy and HIV-negative, had no recent acute infections or vaccinations. Findings and caveats of the study: When compared with the clonotypes that were shared by all four sorted-subset donors, the non-shared clonotypes turned out to have lower generation probabilities.

The sequence was collected from a man aged 18-30 years in good health. Some clones in this sample may be carry-over from other donors' samples. The V call is TRBV4-3, the J call TRBJ2-7; 10 bases map to TRBD1. Sample: naive CD8+ T cells from PBMCs. The chain's CDR3 is CASSLSRTGGYEQYF. Here the CDR3 DNA reads TGCGCCAGCAGCCTGTCCAGGACAGGGGGATACGAGCAGTACTTC.